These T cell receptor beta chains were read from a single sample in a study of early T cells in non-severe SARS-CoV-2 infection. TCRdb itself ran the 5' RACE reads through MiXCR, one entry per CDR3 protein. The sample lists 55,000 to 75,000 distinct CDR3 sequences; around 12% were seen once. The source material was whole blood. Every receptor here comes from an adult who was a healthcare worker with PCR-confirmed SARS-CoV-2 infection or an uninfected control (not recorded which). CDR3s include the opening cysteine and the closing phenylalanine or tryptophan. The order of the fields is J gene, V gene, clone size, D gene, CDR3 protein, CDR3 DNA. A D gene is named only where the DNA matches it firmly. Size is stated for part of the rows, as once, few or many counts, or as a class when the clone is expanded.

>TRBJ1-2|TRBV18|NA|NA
CASSFTTRKTLNYGYTF
TGTGCCAGCTCATTTACGACACGGAAGACGCTTAACTATGGCTACACCTTC
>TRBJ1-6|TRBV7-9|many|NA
CASSLGLSPLHF
TGTGCCAGCAGCTTAGGCTTATCACCCCTCCACTTT
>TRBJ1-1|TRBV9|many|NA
CASSPRATRGTEAFF
TGTGCCAGCAGCCCCAGGGCAACCCGGGGGACTGAAGCTTTCTTT
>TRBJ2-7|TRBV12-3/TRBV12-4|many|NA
CASSISYEQYF
TGTGCCAGCAGCATTTCCTACGAGCAGTACTTC
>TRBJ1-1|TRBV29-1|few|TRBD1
CSVEVGTAEAFF
TGCAGCGTTGAAGTGGGGACAGCTGAAGCTTTCTTT
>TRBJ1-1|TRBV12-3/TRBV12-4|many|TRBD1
CASSLSQGDTEAFF
TGTGCCAGCAGTTTATCACAGGGGGACACTGAAGCTTTCTTT
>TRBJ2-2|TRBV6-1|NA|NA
CASSEYHGNTGELFF
TGTGCCAGCAGTGAATATCACGGAAACACCGGGGAGCTGTTTTTT
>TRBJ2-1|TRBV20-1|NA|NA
CSATGEPSYNEQFF
TGCAGTGCTACTGGGGAGCCCTCCTACAATGAGCAGTTCTTC
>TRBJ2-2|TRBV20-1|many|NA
CSARPGGRGTGELFF
TGCAGTGCTAGGCCCGGTGGGCGCGGCACCGGGGAGCTGTTTTTT
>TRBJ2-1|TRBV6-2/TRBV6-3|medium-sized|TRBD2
CASGLADNNEQFF
TGTGCCAGCGGACTAGCGGATAACAATGAGCAGTTCTTC
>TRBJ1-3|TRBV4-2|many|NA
CASSQDIWANSGNTIYF
TGTGCCAGCAGCCAAGATATTTGGGCGAACTCTGGAAACACCATATATTTT
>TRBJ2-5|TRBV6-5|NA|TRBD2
CASSYTPTSGPQETQYF
TGTGCCAGCAGTTACACGCCGACTAGCGGCCCCCAAGAGACCCAGTACTTC
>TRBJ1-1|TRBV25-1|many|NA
CASSDPQDGIAEAFF
TGTGCCAGCAGTGACCCCCAGGATGGGATCGCTGAAGCTTTCTTT
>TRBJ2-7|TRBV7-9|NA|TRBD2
CASSPGLNDGSGDHEQYF
TGTGCCAGCAGCCCAGGTCTAAATGACGGTAGCGGGGACCACGAGCAGTACTTC
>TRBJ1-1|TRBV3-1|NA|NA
CASSQGGYRVYTEAFF
TGTGCCAGCAGCCAAGGTGGATACAGGGTATACACTGAAGCTTTCTTT
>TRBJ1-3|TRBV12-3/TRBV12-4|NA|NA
CASRTGHPGNTIYF
TGTGCCAGCAGAACGGGACACCCTGGAAACACCATATATTTT
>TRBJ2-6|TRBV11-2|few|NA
CASSLYRPSRSGANVLTF
TGTGCCAGCAGCTTGTACCGACCATCCCGCTCTGGGGCCAACGTCCTGACTTTC
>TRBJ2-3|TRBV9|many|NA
CASSVAPVGTIGDTQYF
TGTGCCAGCAGCGTAGCCCCGGTAGGGACGATAGGAGATACGCAGTATTTT
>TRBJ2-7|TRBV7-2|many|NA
CASSPGGILIYEQYF
TGTGCCAGCAGCCCCGGGGGTATCTTGATATACGAGCAGTACTTC
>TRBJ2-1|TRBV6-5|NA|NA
CASSYAGTNEQFF
TGTGCCAGCAGTTACGCAGGAACGAATGAGCAGTTCTTC
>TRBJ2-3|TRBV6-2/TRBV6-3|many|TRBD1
CASSYYGRGPDTQYF
TGTGCCAGCAGTTATTACGGCAGGGGGCCAGATACGCAGTATTTT
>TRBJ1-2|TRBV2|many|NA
CASHREQALTYGYTF
TGTGCCAGCCATCGGGAGCAGGCCTTAACTTATGGCTACACCTTC
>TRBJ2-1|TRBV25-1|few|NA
CASSATGGTQFF
TGTGCCAGCAGTGCAACAGGCGGCACGCAGTTCTTC
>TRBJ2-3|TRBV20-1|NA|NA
CSTGETDTQYF
TGCAGTACCGGGGAGACAGATACGCAGTATTTT
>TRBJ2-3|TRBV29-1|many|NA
CSVLSHTDTQYF
TGCAGCGTTCTCTCTCACACAGATACGCAGTATTTT
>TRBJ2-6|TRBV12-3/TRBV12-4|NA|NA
CASRPLTILGANVLTF
TGTGCCAGCAGACCTTTAACGATCTTGGGGGCCAACGTCCTGACTTTC
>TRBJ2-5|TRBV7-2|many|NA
CASSLAFETQYF
TGTGCCAGCAGCTTAGCGTTCGAGACCCAGTACTTC
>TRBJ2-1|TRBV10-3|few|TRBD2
CAISQTSGIINEQFF
TGTGCCATCAGTCAGACTAGCGGGATTATCAATGAGCAGTTCTTC
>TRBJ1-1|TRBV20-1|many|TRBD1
CSASPPGGTEAFF
TGCAGTGCTTCTCCCCCAGGGGGCACTGAAGCTTTCTTT
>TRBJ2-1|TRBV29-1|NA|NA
CSVDFYDGEQFF
TGCAGCGTTGATTTTTATGATGGGGAGCAGTTCTTC
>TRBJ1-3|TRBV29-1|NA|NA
CSAPVKGTSGNTIYF
TGCAGCGCCCCCGTAAAGGGTACGTCTGGAAACACCATATATTTT
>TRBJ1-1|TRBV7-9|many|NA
CASSSHPTVNTEAFF
TGTGCCAGCAGCTCTCACCCGACGGTGAACACTGAAGCTTTCTTT
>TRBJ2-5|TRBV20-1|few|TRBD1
CSARRPLQGARETQYF
TGCAGTGCTAGACGACCGCTACAGGGGGCGCGGGAGACCCAGTACTTC
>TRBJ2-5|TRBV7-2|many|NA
CASSLSAPRQETQYF
TGTGCCAGCAGCTTATCGGCCCCGAGGCAAGAGACCCAGTACTTC
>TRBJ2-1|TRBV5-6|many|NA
CASSRMAPLAKQFF
TGTGCCAGCAGCCGTATGGCCCCCCTCGCCAAGCAGTTCTTC
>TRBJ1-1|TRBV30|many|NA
CAWSWEGEAFF
TGTGCCTGGAGTTGGGAGGGGGAAGCTTTCTTT
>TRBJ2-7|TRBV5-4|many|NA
CASSFHGGPYEQYF
TGTGCCAGCAGCTTTCACGGGGGGCCCTACGAGCAGTACTTC
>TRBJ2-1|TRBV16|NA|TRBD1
CASSPRQGDEQFF
TGTGCCAGCAGCCCCAGACAGGGCGATGAGCAGTTCTTC
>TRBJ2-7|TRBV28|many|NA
CASSLPAQPYEQYF
TGTGCCAGCAGTTTACCGGCGCAACCCTACGAGCAGTACTTC
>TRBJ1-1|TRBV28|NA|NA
CATHRQNTEAFF
TGTGCCACACATCGACAGAACACTGAAGCTTTCTTT
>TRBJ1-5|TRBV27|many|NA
CASSSRAQQPQHF
TGTGCCAGCAGTTCTAGGGCGCAACAGCCCCAGCATTTT